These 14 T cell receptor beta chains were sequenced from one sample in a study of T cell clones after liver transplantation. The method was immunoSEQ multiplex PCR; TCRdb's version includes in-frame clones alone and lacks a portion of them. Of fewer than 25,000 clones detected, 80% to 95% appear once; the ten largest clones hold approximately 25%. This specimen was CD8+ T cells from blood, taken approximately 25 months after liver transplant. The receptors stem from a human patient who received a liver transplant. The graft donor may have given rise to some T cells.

The CDR3 is CASSFRGRNEQFF. Written as DNA, the CDR3 is TGTGCCAGCAGTTTCAGGGGGCGCAATGAGCAGTTCTTC. V usage is TRBV28 and J usage is TRBJ2-1, with 8 bases identical to TRBD1. This CDR3 comprises 13 residues. Germline CDR1 and CDR2: MDHEN and SYDVKM. Losses at the gene ends were 3 bases for V and 6 bases for J; bases not matched to a gene: 1.

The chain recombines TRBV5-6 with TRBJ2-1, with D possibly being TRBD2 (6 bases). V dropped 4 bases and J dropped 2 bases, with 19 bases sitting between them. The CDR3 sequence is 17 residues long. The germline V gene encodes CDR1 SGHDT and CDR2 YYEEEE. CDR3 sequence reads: CASSLGPGAAPYNEQFF. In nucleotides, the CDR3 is TGTGCCAGCAGCCTCGGCCCGGGAGCTGCCCCCTACAATGAGCAGTTCTTC.

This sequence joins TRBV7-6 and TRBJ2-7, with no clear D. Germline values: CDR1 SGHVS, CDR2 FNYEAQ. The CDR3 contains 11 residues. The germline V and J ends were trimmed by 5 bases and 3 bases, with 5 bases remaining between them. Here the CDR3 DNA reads TGTGCCAGCAGCGACGACTACGAGCAGTACTTC. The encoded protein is CASSDDYEQYF.

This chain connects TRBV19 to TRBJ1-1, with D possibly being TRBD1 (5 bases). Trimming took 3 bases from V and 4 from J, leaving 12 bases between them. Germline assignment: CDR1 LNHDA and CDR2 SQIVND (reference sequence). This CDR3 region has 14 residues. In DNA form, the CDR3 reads TGTGCCAGTAGTATTGGGGGGGGGACCACTGAAGCTTTCTTT. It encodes CASSIGGGTTEAFF.

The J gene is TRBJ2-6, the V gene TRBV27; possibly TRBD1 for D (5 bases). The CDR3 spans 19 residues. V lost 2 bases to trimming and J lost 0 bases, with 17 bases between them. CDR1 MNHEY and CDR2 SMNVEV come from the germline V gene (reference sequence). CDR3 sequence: CASSLMGRPWGSGANVLTF. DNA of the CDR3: TGTGCCAGCAGTTTAATGGGGCGTCCCTGGGGCTCTGGGGCCAACGTCCTGACTTTC.

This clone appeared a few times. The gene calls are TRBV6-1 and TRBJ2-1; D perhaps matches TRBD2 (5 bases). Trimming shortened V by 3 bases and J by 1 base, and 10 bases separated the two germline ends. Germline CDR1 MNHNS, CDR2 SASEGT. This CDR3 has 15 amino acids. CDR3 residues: CASSEGAVSYNEQFF. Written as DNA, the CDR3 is TGTGCCAGCAGTGAGGGAGCGGTTTCCTACAATGAGCAGTTCTTC.

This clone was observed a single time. This CDR3 is CASSTRQGNQPQHF. CDR3 nucleotides: TGTGCCAGCAGTACCCGACAGGGCAATCAGCCCCAGCATTTT. The V call is TRBV27, the J call TRBJ1-5; D may be TRBD1 (6 bases). The CDR3 runs 14 residues. Germline V gene lookup returns CDR1 MNHEY and CDR2 SMNVEV (reference sequence). The V end lost 5 bases, the J end lost 2 bases, and 10 bases lay between the germline ends.

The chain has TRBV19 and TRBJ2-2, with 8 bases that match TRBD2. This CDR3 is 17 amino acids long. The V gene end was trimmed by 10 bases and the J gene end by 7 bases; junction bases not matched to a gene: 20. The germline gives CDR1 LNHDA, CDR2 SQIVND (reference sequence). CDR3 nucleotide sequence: TGTGCCAAACACGGGGTGTTCAGCGGGAGTATCGTCGGGGAGCTGTTTTTT. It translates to CAKHGVFSGSIVGELFF.

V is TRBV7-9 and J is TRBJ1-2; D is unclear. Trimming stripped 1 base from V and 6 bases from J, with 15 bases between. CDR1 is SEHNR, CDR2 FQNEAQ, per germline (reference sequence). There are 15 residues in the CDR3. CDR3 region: CASSLGLGQVDGYTF. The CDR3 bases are TGTGCCAGCAGCTTAGGTTTGGGTCAGGTTGATGGCTACACCTTC.

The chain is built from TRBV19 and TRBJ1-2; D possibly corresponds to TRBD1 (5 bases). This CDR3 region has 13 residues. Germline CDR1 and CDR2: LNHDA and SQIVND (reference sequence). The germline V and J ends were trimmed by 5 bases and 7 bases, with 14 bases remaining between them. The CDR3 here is CASSPRQGFGYTF. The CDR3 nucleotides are TGTGCCAGTAGTCCCCGTCAGGGCTTTGGCTACACCTTC.

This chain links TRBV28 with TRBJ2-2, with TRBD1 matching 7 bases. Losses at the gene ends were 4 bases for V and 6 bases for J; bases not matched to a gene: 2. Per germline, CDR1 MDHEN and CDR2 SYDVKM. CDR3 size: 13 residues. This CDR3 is CASSSQGAGELFF. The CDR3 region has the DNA TGTGCCAGCAGTTCTCAGGGGGCCGGGGAGCTGTTTTTT.

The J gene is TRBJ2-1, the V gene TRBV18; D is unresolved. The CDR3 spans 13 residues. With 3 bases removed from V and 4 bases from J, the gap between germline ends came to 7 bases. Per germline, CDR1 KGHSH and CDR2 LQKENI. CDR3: CASSPGRYNEQFF. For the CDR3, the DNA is TGTGCCAGCTCACCGGGCAGATACAATGAGCAGTTCTTC.

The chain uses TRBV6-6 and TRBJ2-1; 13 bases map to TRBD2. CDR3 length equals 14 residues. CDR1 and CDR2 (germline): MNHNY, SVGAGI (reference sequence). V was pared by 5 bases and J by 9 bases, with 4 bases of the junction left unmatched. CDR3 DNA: TGTGCCAGCAGTCTGACTAGCGGGAGGCTTGAGCAGTTCTTC. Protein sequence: CASSLTSGRLEQFF.

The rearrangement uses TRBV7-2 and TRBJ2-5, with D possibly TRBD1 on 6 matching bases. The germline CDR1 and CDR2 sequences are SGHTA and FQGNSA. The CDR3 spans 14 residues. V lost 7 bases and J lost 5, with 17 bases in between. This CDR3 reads CASTGSRRGETQYF. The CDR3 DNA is TGTGCCAGCACCGGTAGCCGAAGGGGGGAGACCCAGTACTTC.